This T cell receptor (beta chain) was sequenced during a study of blood T cell repertoires in COVID-19. Study information: Acute and convalescent COVID-19 specimens originated in the United States, Italy and Spain. Nucleic acid was either cDNA or gDNA, and it came from T cells, B-cell-depleted T cells, or PBMCs.

Germline V gene data show CDR1 as LNHDA and CDR2 as SQIVND (reference sequence). The ends were cut back, 4 bases at V and 2 bases at J, with 8 bases in the middle. The length of the CDR3 is 13 residues. Authors' processing steps: Estimated nucleated cell counts came from reference gene primer amplification. TCRdb's table, derived via immunoSEQ multiplex PCR, lists solely in-frame clones and lacks some. That table is the source of V, J and clone size, and D and trimming were worked out from the DNA. The sample shows about 230,000 clones, approximately 80% of them seen only once. V is TRBV19 and J is TRBJ1-2; tentative D call: TRBD1 (6 bases). The receptor's source is a man aged 35-49 years with acute or convalescent COVID-19. Material for sequencing was peripheral blood. CDR3 in amino acids: CASSTDRNYGYTF. CDR3 sequence (DNA): TGTGCCAGTAGTACCGACAGGAACTATGGCTACACCTTC.